A selection of T cell receptor beta chains follows, all from one sample in a study of T cell responses to AZD1222 COVID-19 vaccine. TCRdb's table, derived via immunoSEQ multiplex PCR, lists solely in-frame clones and lacks some. The sample has approximately 150,000 clones; about 90% are singletons. The material was peripheral blood, obtained 28 days after the second AZD1222 dose. The receptors were sampled from an adult who received the AZD1222 COVID-19 vaccine. CDR3s include the opening cysteine and the closing phenylalanine or tryptophan. D genes are given only for firm matches. Clone size is given for some rows only: seen once, a few or many times, or a class if the clone is expanded.

cdr3_aa cdr3_nt j_call v_call d_call clone_size
CASRLARQGGSPLHF TGTGCCAGCAGACTGGCGCGACAGGGGGGCTCACCCCTCCACTTT TRBJ1-6 TRBV6-6 TRBD1 once
CASSVAGRGYTF TGTGCCAGCAGCGTTGCGGGCCGTGGCTACACCTTC TRBJ1-2 TRBV9 . .
CASSEGQFNQPQHF TGTGCCAGCAGTGAGGGACAGTTCAATCAGCCCCAGCATTTT TRBJ1-5 TRBV6-6 TRBD1 .
CASSLGMAKPQHF TGTGCCAGCAGCCTTGGGATGGCGAAGCCCCAGCATTTT TRBJ1-5 TRBV3-1/TRBV3-2 . .
CASSLTSGIPQEQFF TGCGCCAGCAGCTTGACTAGCGGGATCCCCCAGGAGCAGTTCTTC TRBJ2-1 TRBV5-1 TRBD2 .
CASSLERGAIANEKLFF TGTGCCAGCAGCTTGGAACGGGGGGCGATAGCTAATGAAAAACTGTTTTTT TRBJ1-4 TRBV5-8 . .
CASSLSGGNNEQFF TGTGCCAGCAGTCTTAGCGGGGGGAACAATGAGCAGTTCTTC TRBJ2-1 TRBV6-5 TRBD2 .
CASSQDRGRGEKLFF TGCGCCAGCAGCCAGGACAGGGGGCGAGGTGAAAAACTGTTTTTT TRBJ1-4 TRBV4-3 TRBD1 .
CSASAPGQGQPQHF TGCAGTGCTAGTGCCCCGGGACAGGGTCAGCCCCAGCATTTT TRBJ1-5 TRBV20-1 TRBD1 .
CASSLGLGFGGGGYTF TGTGCCAGCAGCTTAGGCTTGGGCTTCGGGGGTGGCGGCTACACCTTC TRBJ1-2 TRBV11-2 . .
CASSEARGGGQPQHF TGTGCCAGCAGTGAAGCGCGGGGGGGTGGACAGCCCCAGCATTTT TRBJ1-5 TRBV6-1 . once
CASSLGTGGSWTEAFF TGCGCCAGCAGCCTCGGGACAGGGGGTAGTTGGACTGAAGCTTTCTTT TRBJ1-1 TRBV5-1 TRBD1 .
CSVGLGASNQPQHF TGCAGCGTGGGGTTGGGGGCGAGCAATCAGCCCCAGCATTTT TRBJ1-5 TRBV29-1 . .
CASSISADYGYTF TGTGCCAGTAGTATATCGGCTGACTATGGCTACACCTTC TRBJ1-2 TRBV19 . .
CASRERIGNQPQHF TGTGCCAGTCGGGAGAGGATTGGCAATCAGCCCCAGCATTTT TRBJ1-5 TRBV19 . .
CACNGDTEAFF TGTGCCTGTAACGGAGACACTGAAGCTTTCTTT TRBJ1-1 TRBV30 . .
CASSPSARSDNSPLHF TGTGCCAGCAGCCCCTCGGCCCGCTCGGATAATTCACCCCTCCACTTT TRBJ1-6 TRBV7-2 . .
CATMGGENYGYTF TGTGCCACGATGGGTGGAGAGAACTATGGCTACACCTTC TRBJ1-2 TRBV3-1/TRBV3-2 . .
CASTILRGRDSNQPQHF TGTGCCAGCACCATTCTCAGGGGTCGTGATAGCAATCAGCCCCAGCATTTT TRBJ1-5 TRBV28 . .
CASSPRTEAFF TGTGCCAGCAGTCCCCGGACTGAAGCTTTCTTT TRBJ1-1 TRBV28 . .
CASSYLAAMGLDTQYF TGTGCCAGCAGTTACCTAGCGGCGATGGGTTTGGATACGCAGTATTTT TRBJ2-3 TRBV6-5 TRBD2 .
CASSVGPQGQGTYGYTF TGTGCCAGCAGCGTAGGTCCCCAAGGACAGGGGACCTATGGCTACACCTTC TRBJ1-2 TRBV9 TRBD1 .
CASSEGFGQPYGYTF TGTGCCAGCAGCGAGGGCTTTGGGCAGCCCTATGGCTACACCTTC TRBJ1-2 TRBV5-4 . .
CASSSTTGGTEAFF TGCGCCAGCAGCTCAACTACAGGGGGCACTGAAGCTTTCTTT TRBJ1-1 TRBV5-1 TRBD1 once
CASSGLRTSNEQFF TGTGCCAGCAGTGGTCTAAGGACTTCCAATGAGCAGTTCTTC TRBJ2-1 TRBV2 . .
CASVPGQGTLGGYTF TGTGCCAGCGTACCGGGACAGGGTACGTTAGGGGGCTACACCTTC TRBJ1-2 TRBV6-6 TRBD1 .
CASSSTGTVETQYF TGTGCCAGTAGTAGTACAGGGACCGTGGAGACCCAGTACTTC TRBJ2-5 TRBV19 . .
CASTPSRGRAASEAFF TGTGCCAGTACGCCCTCGCGGGGGCGCGCCGCAAGTGAAGCTTTCTTT TRBJ1-1 TRBV19 . .
CASRPSTGFNEKLFF TGTGCCAGCAGGCCCTCGACAGGATTTAATGAAAAACTGTTTTTT TRBJ1-4 TRBV27 . .
CASSSYRKSMNTEAFF TGTGCCAGCAGTTCGTACAGGAAATCTATGAACACTGAAGCTTTCTTT TRBJ1-1 TRBV28 . .
CASSLFRGSGNTIYF TGTGCCAGCAGCTTATTCAGGGGTTCAGGAAACACCATATATTTT TRBJ1-3 TRBV11-2 . .
CASSHDRGNQPQHF TGCGCCAGCAGCCACGACAGGGGGAATCAGCCCCAGCATTTT TRBJ1-5 TRBV4-3 TRBD1 .
CASSLKFETGSYNEQFF TGTGCCAGCAGCTTAAAATTTGAGACAGGGTCCTACAATGAGCAGTTCTTC TRBJ2-1 TRBV7-3 TRBD1 .
CASKMTGGVDTEAFF TGCGCCAGCAAGATGACAGGGGGCGTAGACACTGAAGCTTTCTTT TRBJ1-1 TRBV5-1 TRBD1 .
CASSVGAGPPNEQFF TGTGCCAGCAGCGTAGGGGCAGGGCCTCCCAATGAGCAGTTCTTC TRBJ2-1 TRBV9 . once
CASSPTSGSYEQYF TGTGCCAGCAGCCCTACTAGCGGGTCCTACGAGCAGTACTTC TRBJ2-7 TRBV7-2 TRBD2 .
CASSQKRGGGNLYEQYF TGTGCCAGCAGCCAAAAAAGGGGCGGAGGGAACCTCTACGAGCAGTACTTC TRBJ2-7 TRBV7-2 . once
CASRRITGQGTSEAFF TGCGCCAGCAGACGAATAACCGGACAGGGGACATCTGAAGCTTTCTTT TRBJ1-1 TRBV5-1 TRBD1 once
CASSSPGNQPQHF TGTGCCAGCAGCTCCCCCGGCAATCAGCCCCAGCATTTT TRBJ1-5 TRBV7-8 . .
CSVGKQGANTEAFF TGCAGCGTTGGTAAGCAGGGTGCGAACACTGAAGCTTTCTTT TRBJ1-1 TRBV29-1 . .
CASRGTNEQFF TGTGCCAGCAGAGGTACGAATGAGCAGTTCTTC TRBJ2-1 TRBV12-3/TRBV12-4 . .
CASSLDRLYGYTF TGCGCCAGCAGCCTTGACAGGCTCTATGGCTACACCTTC TRBJ1-2 TRBV5-1 . .
CASSLDVGSIQYF TGTGCCAGCAGCTTAGATGTGGGAAGCATTCAGTACTTC TRBJ2-4 TRBV7-2 . .
CASSTLGGQGRYGYTF TGTGCCAGCAGTACCCTAGGGGGCCAAGGACGCTATGGCTACACCTTC TRBJ1-2 TRBV6-6 TRBD1 .
CASSIQWAGVGNEQFF TGTGCCAGCAGCATCCAATGGGCGGGAGTAGGTAATGAGCAGTTCTTC TRBJ2-1 TRBV13 TRBD2 .
CAWNVLGGRGDTQYF TGTGCCTGGAACGTCCTCGGGGGCAGGGGAGATACGCAGTATTTT TRBJ2-3 TRBV30 . once
CASRTGTGPAREQYF TGTGCCAGCAGGACCGGGACAGGACCTGCGAGGGAGCAGTACTTC TRBJ2-7 TRBV6-6 TRBD1 .
CAWGTGLYTDTQYF TGTGCCTGGGGGACAGGTCTATACACAGATACGCAGTATTTT TRBJ2-3 TRBV30 TRBD1 .
CASSLGAADTQYF TGTGCCAGCAGCTTAGGAGCCGCGGATACGCAGTATTTT TRBJ2-3 TRBV7-6 . .
CASSLAWAGDTEAFF TGCGCCAGCAGCTTGGCCTGGGCTGGGGACACTGAAGCTTTCTTT TRBJ1-1 TRBV5-1 . .